This TCR beta chain came from a study of human T cells and chemical hapten exposure. Study outcomes and limitations: Counts of TCRs above 1 in 1000 frequency stayed unchanged with DPC sensitization.

Unique molecular identifiers were linked by the library to individual cDNA molecules. MiXCR, run by TCRdb on the RACE reads, gives a single entry per CDR3 protein. The sample shows 130,000 or so distinct CDR3 sequences, roughly 9.5% of them seen only once. Described time point: healthy volunteer bleed at 2 weeks. Unfractionated whole blood was the source from which total RNA was extracted. This clonotype has ten or more counts. Its antigen is unknown. This receptor was identified in a male donor in good health. Some clones in this sample may be carry-over from other donors' samples. The sequencing input was whole blood.

The CDR3 DNA reads as TGCAGTGCTAGACCGGGGACAGGGGGGCAGCCCCAGCATTTT. Protein product: CSARPGTGGQPQHF. The V and J genes are TRBV20-1 and TRBJ1-5; 11 bases are a match to TRBD1. CDR1 DFQATT and CDR2 SNEGSKA come from the germline V gene (reference sequence). Trimming at V came to 2 bases and at J to 7 bases, leaving 4 bases not matched to a gene. There are 14 residues in the CDR3.